Listed below are T cell receptor beta chains from one sample, sequenced in a study of blood T cells in healthy people across ages. Each CDR3 protein gets one entry after TCRdb re-called the 5' RACE reads with MiXCR. This table has about 780,000 distinct CDR3 sequences, around 50% appearing once. Sequencing was carried out using blood. These TCRs come from a man aged 80 or over in good health. Both conserved end residues are part of each CDR3. A D gene is named only where the DNA matches it firmly. Clone size is not always given. Where it is, it says once, few, many or a class for expanded clones.

j_gene	len	v_gene	d_gene	abundance	CDR3aa	CDR3nt
TRBJ2-1	14	TRBV20-1	TRBD2	few	CSARIGLGLNEQFF	TGCAGTGCTAGAATTGGACTAGGCCTCAATGAGCAGTTCTTC
TRBJ2-1	13	TRBV29-1	TRBD2	-	CSVTSGSGGEQFF	TGCAGCGTTACTAGCGGGAGCGGGGGTGAGCAGTTCTTC
TRBJ2-7	16	TRBV28	-	-	CASSLSRQVTRNEQYF	TGTGCCAGCAGTTTATCGCGGCAGGTGACCAGGAATGAGCAGTACTTC
TRBJ2-7	14	TRBV7-2	-	few	CASSPRYNTNEQYF	TGTGCCAGCAGCCCTCGGTATAACACAAATGAGCAGTACTTC
TRBJ2-1	14	TRBV6-2/TRBV6-3	-	-	CASSYSNSQETQFF	TGTGCCAGCAGTTACTCGAACAGCCAAGAGACCCAGTTCTTC
TRBJ2-7	15	TRBV28	TRBD1	-	CASSYTGQGIDEQYF	TGTGCCAGCAGTTACACGGGACAGGGTATCGACGAGCAGTACTTC
TRBJ2-7	13	TRBV20-1	-	-	CSARDLATYEQYF	TGCAGTGCTAGAGATCTTGCTACCTACGAGCAGTACTTC
TRBJ2-3	14	TRBV2	-	few	CASSASVSTDTQYF	TGTGCCAGCAGTGCCTCGGTTAGCACAGATACGCAGTATTTT
TRBJ2-7	13	TRBV24-1	-	-	CATSDFPSAEQYF	TGTGCCACCAGTGATTTTCCCTCAGCCGAGCAGTACTTC
TRBJ2-2	13	TRBV14	-	-	CASSHLNTGELFF	TGTGCCAGCAGCCATTTGAACACCGGGGAGCTGTTTTTT
TRBJ2-1	14	TRBV29-1	-	few	CSVVYRDLGDEQFF	TGCAGCGTCGTCTACCGGGACCTTGGGGATGAGCAGTTCTTC
TRBJ2-5	16	TRBV6-1	TRBD1	-	CASCRRPQGVLETQYF	TGTGCCAGCTGCCGCAGACCCCAGGGGGTCCTTGAGACCCAGTACTTC
TRBJ2-1	16	TRBV11-2	-	-	CASSSGGLLLGKEQFF	TGTGCCAGCAGCTCGGGGGGCCTTCTACTAGGGAAAGAGCAGTTCTTC
TRBJ2-2	12	TRBV27	TRBD2	once	CASGWNGGGLFF	TGTGCCAGCGGTTGGAATGGCGGGGGGCTGTTTTTT
TRBJ1-2	12	TRBV12-3/TRBV12-4	-	many	CASSQGLYGYTF	TGTGCCAGCAGCCAAGGGCTGTATGGCTACACCTTC
TRBJ2-3	18	TRBV4-1	TRBD2	-	CASSQEGLAGGSTDTQYF	TGCGCCAGCAGCCAAGAGGGGCTAGCGGGGGGTAGCACAGATACGCAGTATTTT
TRBJ2-5	16	TRBV6-2/TRBV6-3	TRBD1	-	CASSYYVGQGRETQYF	TGTGCCAGCAGTTACTATGTTGGACAGGGAAGAGAGACCCAGTACTTC
TRBJ2-3	14	TRBV7-3	TRBD2	many	CASSSSGRTDTQYF	TGTGCCAGCAGCTCTAGCGGGAGGACAGATACGCAGTATTTT
TRBJ2-5	15	TRBV28	TRBD1	many	CASSLSGQGGETQYF	TGTGCCAGCAGTTTATCGGGACAGGGAGGGGAGACCCAGTACTTC
TRBJ2-1	12	TRBV7-2	-	-	CASVGARGEQFF	TGTGCCAGCGTCGGGGCCCGGGGTGAGCAGTTCTTC
TRBJ2-7	17	TRBV7-2	TRBD2	-	CASSLLAGGSMPYEQYF	TGTGCCAGCAGCTTACTAGCGGGAGGTTCCATGCCCTACGAGCAGTACTTC
TRBJ2-7	14	TRBV28	-	-	CASTVGRAAYEQYF	TGTGCCAGCACCGTGGGCAGGGCCGCCTACGAGCAGTACTTC
TRBJ2-7	11	TRBV29-1	TRBD1	-	CSGAHRGEQYF	TGCAGCGGCGCCCACAGGGGCGAGCAGTACTTC
TRBJ1-5	13	TRBV20-1	-	-	CNAYQTFNQPQHF	TGCAATGCTTACCAGACGTTCAATCAGCCCCAGCATTTT
TRBJ2-1	14	TRBV20-1	TRBD2	few	CSAWAGAPHNEQFF	TGCAGTGCTTGGGCGGGAGCTCCCCACAATGAGCAGTTCTTC
TRBJ1-2	14	TRBV3-1	-	-	CASSQDRENYGYTF	TGTGCCAGCAGCCAAGATCGGGAAAACTATGGCTACACCTTC
TRBJ1-4	16	TRBV5-6	TRBD1	once	CASSFLSGQGGEKLFF	TGTGCCAGCAGCTTCCTTTCGGGACAGGGTGGTGAAAAACTGTTTTTT
TRBJ2-5	14	TRBV12-3/TRBV12-4	-	-	CASAGSPKYNEQYF	TGTGCCAGCGCCGGGTCCCCCAAGTACAATGAGCAGTACTTC
TRBJ1-4	16	TRBV7-2	TRBD1	-	CASSLVTGRQGEKLFF	TGTGCCAGCAGCTTGGTAACAGGAAGACAGGGTGAAAAACTGTTTTTT
TRBJ2-5	16	TRBV28	TRBD2	few	CASSPTGLANQETQYF	TGTGCCAGCAGTCCGACAGGACTAGCGAACCAAGAGACCCAGTACTTC
TRBJ2-1	17	TRBV18	-	few	CASSLRTDHSSYNEQFF	TGTGCCAGCTCACTCCGAACTGACCACAGCTCCTACAATGAGCAGTTCTTC
TRBJ2-1	11	TRBV20-1	-	-	CSAPLVEMQFF	TGCAGTGCTCCCCTCGTAGAGATGCAGTTCTTC
TRBJ2-1	11	TRBV21-1	-	few	CASPPHNEQFF	TGTGCCAGCCCTCCCCACAATGAGCAGTTCTTC
TRBJ2-1	14	TRBV5-1	TRBD2	-	CASRRASGINGQFF	TGCGCCAGCAGGAGGGCTAGCGGGATTAATGGGCAGTTCTTC
TRBJ1-4	15	TRBV6-1	-	few	CASSEPGRINEKLFF	TGTGCCAGCAGTGAACCGGGACGGATTAATGAAAAACTGTTTTTT
TRBJ2-7	16	TRBV12-3/TRBV12-4	TRBD2	-	CASSLGLAGPTGEQYF	TGTGCCAGCAGTTTAGGGCTAGCGGGACCTACGGGGGAGCAGTACTTC
TRBJ2-7	14	TRBV14	-	-	CASSQEGWSYEQYF	TGTGCCAGCAGCCAAGAAGGGTGGAGCTACGAGCAGTACTTC
TRBJ2-1	15	TRBV19	TRBD2	-	CASNRAGEGYNEQFF	TGTGCCAGTAATAGAGCGGGAGAAGGGTACAATGAGCAGTTCTTC
TRBJ1-4	14	TRBV29-1	-	few	CSVDIGGMKEKLFF	TGCAGCGTTGATATCGGGGGGATGAAGGAAAAACTGTTTTTT
TRBJ2-1	14	TRBV20-1	-	few	CSASLEGTYNEQFF	TGCAGTGCTAGTCTCGAGGGAACCTACAATGAGCAGTTCTTC
TRBJ2-1	15	TRBV5-1	TRBD2	-	CASSSVLAGGYEQFF	TGCGCCAGCAGCTCGGTACTAGCGGGAGGGTATGAGCAGTTCTTC
TRBJ2-7	17	TRBV5-5	TRBD2	few	CASSQRTSGIHPYEQYF	TGTGCCAGCAGCCAAAGGACTAGCGGGATTCACCCCTACGAGCAGTACTTC
TRBJ2-3	18	TRBV7-9	-	few	CASSPARAYPGGTDTQYF	TGTGCCAGCAGCCCAGCGCGTGCCTACCCCGGAGGGACAGATACGCAGTATTTT